This T cell receptor beta chain appears in the sequencing data of a study of blood T cell repertoires in COVID-19. Trimming left V 4 bases short and J 1 base short, with 19 bases between. The CDR3 has 17 residues. Per the germline V gene, CDR1 is SGHDN and CDR2 is FVKESK. Sequencing was performed with immunoSEQ multiplex PCR; in TCRdb, only in-frame clones are kept and a portion is missing. The sample holds 100,000 or so clones, 84% seen once. The rearrangement links TRBV14 to TRBJ1-1; TRBD1 is a possible D gene (5 bases). Sequencing was done on a sample of peripheral blood. The origin of this receptor is a man aged 40-50 years with active or convalescent COVID-19. CDR3 residues: CASSLTLTVTGNTEAFF. DNA of the CDR3: TGTGCCAGCAGCCTCACGTTGACAGTAACCGGGAACACTGAAGCTTTCTTT.